This T cell receptor beta chain emerged from a study of blood T cell repertoires in COVID-19. Across the whole study: Researchers got acute and convalescent COVID-19 samples from the United States, Italy and Spain. T cells, B-cell-depleted T cells, or PBMCs provided the cDNA or gDNA that served as material.

Original processing notes: Amplified reference gene primers provided the basis for estimating nucleated cell counts. Profiling relied on immunoSEQ multiplex PCR, and the TCRdb table lists in-frame clones only, not all of them. That table is the source of V, J and clone size, and D and trimming were worked out from the DNA. The sample has roughly 200,000 clones; approximately 83% are singletons. Germline V gene sequence: CDR1 KGHSH, CDR2 LQKENI. There are 15 residues in the CDR3. After removal of 6 bases from V and 0 bases from J, the junction contained 5 bases not matched to a gene. The rearrangement links TRBV18 to TRBJ1-5; 7 bases fit TRBD1. The sequence was collected from a human donor with active or convalescent COVID-19. The donor label of this sample is uncertain. Sample: peripheral blood. The CDR3 is CASSHGTDSNQPQHF. In DNA form, the CDR3 reads TGTGCCAGCTCCCACGGGACAGATAGCAATCAGCCCCAGCATTTT.